The sequence of this T cell receptor (beta chain) was determined in a study of radiotherapy plus CTLA-4 blockade in lung cancer. Libraries were prepared by immunoSEQ multiplex PCR; TCRdb keeps only in-frame clonotypes and omits some of them. The sample shows around 90,000 clones, 83% of them seen only once. V was shortened by 3 bases and J by 8 bases, with 16 bases between the two germline ends. The CDR3 runs to 15 residues. Germline CDR1 and CDR2: LNHDA and SQIVND (reference sequence). The rearrangement joins TRBV19 to TRBJ1-4; possibly TRBD1 for D (6 bases). The receptor comes from a human donor with non-small cell lung cancer who had stable disease on radiotherapy plus ipilimumab. Sequencing used peripheral blood, obtained from a patient treated with radiotherapy plus ipilimumab. The CDR3 region is CASSMGGSGNEKLFF. For the CDR3, the DNA is TGTGCCAGTAGTATGGGGGGCAGTGGAAACGAAAAACTGTTTTTT.